Detailed here is one TCR beta chain. Its antigen is still unknown. CDR1 is SNHLY and CDR2 is FYNNEI in the germline V gene. The CDR3 extends over 10 amino acids. V was cut by 5 bases and J by 9 bases, with 6 bases left in between. Primers for the PCR totalled 60 Vbeta and 13 Jbeta. The method was immunoSEQ multiplex PCR; TCRdb's version includes in-frame clones alone and lacks a portion of them. Of some 87,000 clones in the sample, around 79% were seen once. These data come from a study of cytomegalovirus exposure and HLA in healthy donors. At the level of the study: Of the donors genotyped, approximately 400 in all, about 82% fell in the Caucasian-associated ancestry cluster. The study's findings and limits: Reports indicated that the classifier achieved high specificity and sensitivity in diagnosing cytomegalovirus status. Clonal expansion was found to be greater in HLA-associated TCR beta chains than in equally common others in a later analysis.

This TCR derives from a woman in her 40s in good health and CMV-seropositive. Sequencing used PBMCs. The rearrangement joins TRBV2 to TRBJ2-3, with D unresolved. The CDR3 nucleotides read TGTGCCAGCAGTAGCTTCACGCAGTATTTT. This sequence encodes CASSSFTQYF.